Below, 17 T cell receptor beta chains from the same sample are listed, as sequenced in a study of shared clonotypes between healthy human individuals. The repertoire was sequenced with immunoSEQ multiplex PCR; TCRdb's copy has only in-frame clones and lacks some. The table has nearly 1 million clones, approximately 76% seen once; the top ten hold nearly 1.5%. The sample was memory CD4+ T cells sorted from blood. Subset reported: CD45RA-negative fraction. All receptors come from a young man in good health.

J is TRBJ1-5 and V is TRBV19; no clear D gene. Germline V gene sequence: CDR1 LNHDA, CDR2 SQIVND (reference sequence). Trimming pared 7 bases from V and 4 bases from J, leaving 20 bases between. This CDR3 contains 16 residues. CDR3 amino acids: CASKISEGLGNQPQHF. Written as DNA, the CDR3 is TGTGCCAGTAAAATATCGGAAGGGTTGGGGAATCAGCCCCAGCATTTT. Variable domain in full (rest from reference TRBV19 and TRBJ1-5): DGGITQSPKYLFRKEGQNVTLSCEQNLNHDAMYWYRQDPGQGLRLIYYSQIVNDFQKGDIAEGYSVSREKKESFPLTVTSAQKNPTAFYLCASKISEGLGNQPQHFGDGTRLSIL.

The chain has TRBV6-1 and TRBJ1-6; D ambiguous. The CDR3 extends over 13 amino acids. Germline lookup yields CDR1 MNHNS and CDR2 SASEGT. V was clipped by 7 bases and J by 6 bases, with 10 bases between them. The CDR3 reads CASMGGGNSPLHF. The CDR3 DNA follows: TGTGCCAGCATGGGTGGTGGTAATTCACCCCTCCACTTT.

This rearrangement joins TRBV7-9 to TRBJ2-2; D unclear. The CDR3 length is 15 residues. Between the trimmed V and J ends, which lost 1 base and 1 base, there was a span of 7 bases. Germline V gene sequence: CDR1 SEHNR, CDR2 FQNEAQ (reference sequence). The CDR3 DNA is TGTGCCAGCAGCTTAGGATCAGGGAACACCGGGGAGCTGTTTTTT. This sequence encodes CASSLGSGNTGELFF.

This clone was seen only once. J is TRBJ2-7 and V is TRBV5-4; D call uncertain. CDR1 is SGHNT, CDR2 YYREEE, per germline (reference sequence). V was cut by 4 bases and J by 2 bases, with 13 bases left in between. This CDR3 contains 14 residues. CDR3 bases: TGTGCCAGCAGCCGACCCGAACCACCCTACGAGCAGTACTTC. Protein product: CASSRPEPPYEQYF.

The chain recombines TRBV6-6 with TRBJ1-2, with TRBD1 identical over 8 bases. This CDR3 contains 15 residues. V dropped 3 bases and J dropped 7; count of bases not matched to a gene: 10. The germline V gene has CDR1 MNHNY and CDR2 SVGAGI (reference sequence). CDR3 in DNA: TGTGCCAGCAGTTATCCTCAGGGGGCTACAAGTGGCTACACCTTC. Translation: CASSYPQGATSGYTF.

The rearrangement uses TRBV28 and TRBJ2-7; TRBD2 matches 10 bases. The junction had 16 bases not matched to a gene; V was cut back by 6 bases and J by 5 bases. The CDR3 has 17 amino acids. Germline CDR1 and CDR2: MDHEN and SYDVKM. CDR3 residues: CASSASSGGISVHEQYF. In DNA form, the CDR3 reads TGTGCCAGCAGCGCCTCTAGCGGGGGAATCTCTGTCCACGAGCAGTACTTC.

This clone was recorded many times. This rearrangement joins TRBV11-2 to TRBJ2-1; D is uncertain. Trimming removed 4 bases from V and 3 bases from J, with 10 bases in between. CDR1 SGHAT and CDR2 FQNNGV come from the germline V gene. CDR3 length: 14 residues. The CDR3 DNA reads as TGTGCCAGCAGCTCAAGAAGAGGCTACAATGAGCAGTTCTTC. Amino acids: CASSSRRGYNEQFF.

V gene TRBV25-1 combines with J gene TRBJ1-1; weak D call: TRBD1 (5 bases). Trimming removed 5 bases from V and 0 bases from J, with 16 bases in between. This CDR3 contains 16 residues. CDR1 and CDR2 (germline): MGHDK, SYGVNS. The CDR3 protein is CASSSREKGMNTEAFF. The DNA for the CDR3 is TGTGCCAGCAGTTCCAGGGAAAAGGGGATGAACACTGAAGCTTTCTTT.

The chain is built from TRBV27 and TRBJ2-1; D could derive from TRBD1 or TRBD2 (5 bases each). CDR1 and CDR2 (germline): MNHEY, SMNVEV (reference sequence). The ends were cut back, 3 bases at V and 4 bases at J, with 16 bases in the middle. CDR3 length: 16 amino acids. The CDR3 spells CASSFSWGEGYNEQFF. CDR3 sequence (DNA): TGTGCCAGCAGTTTCTCATGGGGCGAGGGTTACAATGAGCAGTTCTTC.

A single count supports this clone. The chain couples TRBV9 to TRBJ2-3; D not certain. Per germline, CDR1 SGDLS and CDR2 YYNGEE. Trimming took off 7 bases at V and 1 base at J, with 13 bases between the two ends. The CDR3 is 14 residues long. CDR3 nucleotides: TGTGCCAGCTCGAGAGGTCTAGGCACAGATACGCAGTATTTT. It yields the protein CASSRGLGTDTQYF. The whole variable domain, filled in from reference TRBV9 and TRBJ2-3, reads DSGVTQTPKHLITATGQRVTLRCSPRSGDLSVYWYQQSLDQGLQFLIQYYNGEERAKGNILERFSAQQFPDLHSELNLSSLELGDSALYFCASSRGLGTDTQYFGPGTRLTVL.

The gene calls are TRBV7-9 and TRBJ1-2, with a possible D match to TRBD1 (6 bases). Trimming pared 4 bases from V and 3 bases from J, leaving 15 bases between. CDR3 length equals 15 residues. CDR1 is SEHNR and CDR2 is FQNEAQ in the germline V gene (reference sequence). CDR3 DNA: TGTGCCAGCAGCTCCAACAGGGCGCCCGACTATGGCTACACCTTC. Its protein product is CASSSNRAPDYGYTF.

The chain joins TRBV5-1 to TRBJ1-2; D not certain. V was pared by 1 base and J by 0 bases, with 10 bases between. Per germline, CDR1 SGHRS and CDR2 YFSETQ. CDR3 length equals 15 residues. CDR3 nucleotide sequence: TGCGCCAGCAGCTTGTCGCTGGATTCTAACTATGGCTACACCTTC. Amino acid sequence: CASSLSLDSNYGYTF.

This clone appeared a few times. Here the CDR3 DNA reads TGTGCCAGCAGCTTAGGGACTAGCGAGACAGATACGCAGTATTTT. As protein: CASSLGTSETDTQYF. The rearrangement links TRBV7-9 to TRBJ2-3, with 9 positions matching TRBD2. The CDR3 runs to 15 residues. CDR1 is SEHNR, CDR2 FQNEAQ, per germline (reference sequence). Germline trimming cut 1 base from V and 3 bases from J; bases unmatched to any gene: 2.

V and J are TRBV10-3 and TRBJ1-4; 9 bases are a match to TRBD1. Per germline, CDR1 ENHRY and CDR2 SYGVKD. J gave up 5 bases and V 10 bases, and 8 bases lay outside the gene matches. The CDR3 consists of 14 residues. CDR3: CATNGQGRNEKLFF. The CDR3 DNA reads as TGTGCCACCAACGGACAGGGGCGGAATGAAAAACTGTTTTTT.

V gene TRBV7-8 combines with J gene TRBJ2-1, with TRBD2 matching over 11 bases. The CDR3 contains 15 residues. Germline V gene lookup returns CDR1 SGHVS and CDR2 FQNEAQ. V lost 5 bases and J lost 7; bases outside the gene matches: 7. The CDR3 reads CASSVTSGGFNEQFF. The CDR3 region has the DNA TGTGCCAGCAGCGTTACTAGCGGGGGTTTTAATGAGCAGTTCTTC.

The V gene is TRBV11-3, the J gene TRBJ1-4, with D perhaps TRBD1 (5 bases). Germline CDR1 is SGHNT and CDR2 is YENEEA. CDR3 length: 17 amino acids. Trimming stripped 4 bases from V and 8 bases from J, with 23 bases between. CDR3 in DNA: TGTGCCAGCAGCTCCCCGTTCCGGACATTCCAAGGCGAAAAACTGTTTTTT. Residues: CASSSPFRTFQGEKLFF.

This rearrangement joins TRBV29-1 to TRBJ1-5; no reliable D call. Germline CDR1 SQVTM, CDR2 ANQGSEA. CDR3 size: 13 residues. Trimming stripped 4 bases from V and 1 base from J, with 8 bases between. CDR3 amino acids: CSVAAGSNQPQHF. The CDR3 nucleotides are TGCAGCGTTGCCGCAGGCAGCAATCAGCCCCAGCATTTT. Variable domain in full (rest from reference TRBV29-1 and TRBJ1-5): SAVISQKPSRDICQRGTSLTIQCQVDSQVTMMFWYRQQPGQSLTLIATANQGSEATYESGFVIDKFPISRPNLTFSTLTVSNMSPEDSSIYLCSVAAGSNQPQHFGDGTRLSIL.